The 22 T cell receptor beta chains given below trace back to one sample, sequenced in a study of control samples from healthy donors and cancer patients (dated by TCRdb to the early 2020s). The library relied on the immunoSEQ multiplex PCR assay. TCRdb carries this immuneACCESS record with in-frame sequences only. Its versions omit some clonotypes, under half of them owing to an unresolved V gene in the studies checked, with the rest unexplained. The sample table records tens of thousands of clones; roughly 87% of these occur just once. The ten largest clones take up roughly 1.5% of the sample. Sequencing was carried out using PBMCs. Receptors originate from a man aged 35 to 55 with colorectal cancer.

The rearrangement uses TRBV27 and TRBJ1-5; TRBD1 aligns across 9 bases. CDR1 and CDR2 (germline): MNHEY, SMNVEV (reference sequence). CDR3 length: 15 residues. V gave up 6 bases and J gave up 7 bases; unmatched junction bases: 10. The CDR3 is CASSLGQGPGQPQHF. The CDR3 coding sequence is TGTGCCAGCAGCCTGGGACAGGGTCCGGGGCAGCCCCAGCATTTT.

This clone has more than one count but fewer than ten. The V and J genes are TRBV4-3 and TRBJ2-4; D is undetermined. Trimming stripped 0 bases from V and 1 base from J, with 4 bases between. The V gene's germline CDR1 is LGHNA and CDR2 YSLEER. CDR3 length: 14 amino acids. The CDR3 DNA sequence: TGCGCCAGCAGCCAAGAATTGGCCAAAAACATTCAGTACTTC. It encodes CASSQELAKNIQYF.

The chain joins TRBV18 to TRBJ2-7; 8 bases fit TRBD1. J lost 4 bases, V lost 2 bases, and 4 bases had no gene match. The CDR3 extends over 14 amino acids. In germline, CDR1 is KGHSH, CDR2 LQKENI. The CDR3 sequence: CASSPIGQGYEQYF. CDR3 sequence (DNA): TGTGCCAGCTCACCAATCGGACAGGGATACGAGCAGTACTTC.

The chain couples TRBV19 to TRBJ2-2, with 10 bases fitting TRBD2. The germline V gene encodes CDR1 LNHDA and CDR2 SQIVND (reference sequence). The CDR3 is 16 residues long. V was clipped by 10 bases and J by 5 bases; unmatched bases: 13. The CDR3: CATTWLAGVKTGELFF. The CDR3, as DNA: TGTGCCACCACTTGGCTAGCGGGAGTAAAAACCGGGGAGCTGTTTTTT.

The chain carries TRBV18 and TRBJ1-3; 7 bases are a match to TRBD1. Trimming at V came to 6 bases and at J to 0 bases, leaving 5 bases not matched to a gene. The CDR3 loop spans 15 amino acids. Germline V gene sequence: CDR1 KGHSH, CDR2 LQKENI. CDR3 loop: CASSQGQSSGNTIYF. The CDR3 DNA reads as TGTGCCAGCTCGCAGGGACAGAGCTCTGGAAACACCATATATTTT.

The chain uses TRBV11-2 and TRBJ1-2; D possibly corresponds to TRBD1 (5 bases). This CDR3 comprises 15 residues. Germline CDR1 and CDR2: SGHAT and FQNNGV. Trimming took off 0 bases at V and 2 bases at J, with 10 bases between the two ends. As DNA, the CDR3 is TGTGCCAGCAGCTTAGAGCTGGGGGACAACTATGGCTACACCTTC. This translates into CASSLELGDNYGYTF.

Concerning this clone: The sample has other DNA sequences that encode this CDR3 too. The chain is built from TRBV28 and TRBJ1-5; perhaps TRBD1 as D (6 bases). V was shortened by 2 bases and J by 4 bases, with 15 bases between the two germline ends. Germline-derived CDR1 and CDR2 are MDHEN and SYDVKM. The CDR3 covers 16 residues. As DNA, the CDR3 is TGTGCCAGCAGTTTAGGGGGGCTCGACCCTAATCAGCCCCAGCATTTT. This translates into CASSLGGLDPNQPQHF.

A single count supports this clone. The chain employs TRBV28 and TRBJ1-1; 7 bases are a match to TRBD1. CDR1 is MDHEN, CDR2 SYDVKM, per germline. The length of the CDR3 is 15 residues. V lost 7 bases to trimming and J lost 4 bases; unmatched junction nucleotides: 12. The CDR3 DNA follows: TGTGCCAGCATCTCCCGAGGGGGCTGGGGCACTGAAGCTTTCTTT. Translated: CASISRGGWGTEAFF.

This chain uses TRBV5-1 with TRBJ2-6; D is possibly TRBD1 (6 bases). The CDR3 contains 17 residues. Looked up from germline, CDR1 is SGHRS and CDR2 is YFSETQ. Trimming took 0 bases from V and 0 from J, leaving 10 bases between them. CDR3 in amino acids: CASSLGGGASGANVLTF. DNA of the CDR3: TGCGCCAGCAGCTTGGGAGGGGGTGCCTCTGGGGCCAACGTCCTGACTTTC. Full variable domain (outside the CDR3, taken from reference TRBV5-1 and TRBJ2-6): KAGVTQTPRYLIKTRGQQVTLSCSPISGHRSVSWYQQTPGQGLQFLFEYFSETQRNKGNFPGRFSGRQFSNSRSEMNVSTLELGDSALYLCASSLGGGASGANVLTFGAGSRLTVL.

The CDR3 spells CASSNLWDLSGNTIYF. In DNA, the CDR3 is TGTGCCAGTAGTAATCTCTGGGACCTCTCTGGAAACACCATATATTTT. This sequence joins TRBV19 and TRBJ1-3, with D possibly matching TRBD1 (5 bases). CDR1 is LNHDA and CDR2 is SQIVND in the germline V gene (reference sequence). The CDR3 contains 16 residues. Trimming took 4 bases from V and 0 from J, leaving 13 bases between them.

The V call is TRBV4-2, the J call TRBJ1-5, with a possible D match to TRBD1 (5 bases). Germline lookup yields CDR1 LGHNA and CDR2 YNFKEQ. V shed 6 bases and J shed 2 bases, with 14 bases lying between them. The CDR3 covers 15 residues. DNA of the CDR3: TGTGCCAGCAGTGAGGGGTTGGATCGCAATCAGCCCCAGCATTTT. As protein: CASSEGLDRNQPQHF.

The chain joins TRBV6-4 to TRBJ2-1; D unresolved. Trimming shortened V by 5 bases and J by 0 bases, and 5 bases separated the two germline ends. Looked up from germline, CDR1 is MRHNA and CDR2 is SNTAGT. The length of the CDR3 is 13 residues. The CDR3 bases are TGTGCCAGCAGTTCCGGCTCCTACAATGAGCAGTTCTTC. It translates to CASSSGSYNEQFF.

This rearrangement joins TRBV14 to TRBJ1-1; possibly TRBD1 for D (5 bases). Germline-derived CDR1 and CDR2 are SGHDN and FVKESK. V lost 3 bases, J lost 5 bases, and 13 bases lay in between. The CDR3 spans 14 residues. CDR3 DNA: TGTGCCAGCAGCCACCCGTCGGGGCGGACTGAAGCTTTCTTT. Translated, it gives CASSHPSGRTEAFF.

This CDR3 reads CASSRIGAEGSNQPQHF. CDR3 DNA: TGTGCCAGCAGTCGTATCGGAGCCGAGGGGAGCAATCAGCCCCAGCATTTT. This rearrangement joins TRBV5-8 to TRBJ1-5; D perhaps matches TRBD1 (5 bases). The CDR3 spans 17 residues. Trimming took 5 bases from V and 1 from J, leaving 19 bases between them. Germline V gives CDR1 SGHTS, CDR2 YDEGEE.

This chain joins TRBV27 and TRBJ1-2, with a tentative D call TRBD1 (6 bases). CDR1 is MNHEY, CDR2 SMNVEV, per germline (reference sequence). This CDR3 region has 13 residues. Trimming shortened V by 4 bases and J by 5 bases, and 11 bases separated the two germline ends. This CDR3 reads CASSWGTKYGYTF. In DNA form, the CDR3 reads TGTGCCAGCAGTTGGGGGACAAAGTATGGCTACACCTTC.

V usage is TRBV19 and J usage is TRBJ1-5, with a tentative D call TRBD1 (5 bases). CDR3 length: 15 amino acids. Trimming shortened V by 5 bases and J by 7 bases, and 18 bases separated the two germline ends. CDR1 and CDR2 (germline): LNHDA, SQIVND (reference sequence). The CDR3 loop reads CASSPDWGLGQPQHF. The CDR3 DNA reads as TGTGCCAGTAGTCCGGACTGGGGCTTAGGGCAGCCCCAGCATTTT. The whole variable domain, filled in from reference TRBV19 and TRBJ1-5, reads DGGITQSPKYLFRKEGQNVTLSCEQNLNHDAMYWYRQDPGQGLRLIYYSQIVNDFQKGDIAEGYSVSREKKESFPLTVTSAQKNPTAFYLCASSPDWGLGQPQHFGDGTRLSIL.

The DNA of the CDR3 is TGTGCCAGCACCCAGTCCGGGACTAGCAATGAGCAGTTCTTC. This translates into CASTQSGTSNEQFF. The genes are TRBV28 and TRBJ2-1, with 8 nucleotides matching TRBD2. The CDR3 covers 14 residues. CDR1 and CDR2 (germline): MDHEN, SYDVKM. The ends lost 7 bases at V and 6 bases at J; junction bases unmatched: 8.

The gene calls are TRBV28 and TRBJ2-7; D might be TRBD1 or TRBD2, each matching 5 bases. This CDR3 spans 16 amino acids. V was pared by 5 bases and J by 3 bases, with 20 bases between. Germline V gives CDR1 MDHEN, CDR2 SYDVKM. CDR3 DNA: TGTGCCAGCAGTCCCGCCGGGGCGGGTTTCATCTACGAGCAGTACTTC. Its translation: CASSPAGAGFIYEQYF.

This clone was seen once. The chain joins TRBV5-1 to TRBJ1-1; D might be TRBD1 (6 bases). The germline CDR1 and CDR2 sequences are SGHRS and YFSETQ. V was pared by 4 bases and J by 5 bases, with 15 bases between. The CDR3 length is 14 residues. The CDR3 protein is CASSPDRQVTEAFF. The CDR3 coding sequence is TGCGCCAGCAGCCCTGATCGACAGGTTACTGAAGCTTTCTTT.

V gene TRBV10-3 combines with J gene TRBJ1-1; D is undetermined. The germline V gene has CDR1 ENHRY and CDR2 SYGVKD. Trimming shortened V by 6 bases and J by 4 bases, and 9 bases separated the two germline ends. The CDR3 consists of 12 residues. CDR3 in DNA: TGTGCCATCAGAACCTCCTCCACTGAAGCTTTCTTT. Translation gives CAIRTSSTEAFF.

The chain recombines TRBV10-3 with TRBJ1-5; 9 bases align to TRBD1. The CDR3 length is 13 residues. Germline trimming cut 9 bases from V and 3 bases from J; bases unmatched to any gene: 3. Per germline, CDR1 ENHRY and CDR2 SYGVKD. This chain's CDR3 is CAIQGAFNQPQHF. CDR3 bases: TGTGCCATACAGGGGGCCTTCAATCAGCCCCAGCATTTT.

V gene TRBV10-3 combines with J gene TRBJ1-2, with a possible D match to TRBD1 (5 bases). Deletions cut 0 bases from V and 4 bases from J, with 15 bases between. Looked up from germline, CDR1 is ENHRY and CDR2 is SYGVKD. This CDR3 comprises 16 residues. CDR3 sequence reads: CAISESRGRVAYGYTF. The CDR3 DNA is TGTGCCATCAGTGAGTCGAGGGGCAGGGTGGCCTATGGCTACACCTTC.